This T cell receptor (beta chain) was identified during a study of beta chain features in type 1 diabetes. General study points: A closer apparent resemblance between naive, central memory and Treg TCRB repertoires was seen in patients than in healthy donors.

Without exception, sorted populations had purity beyond 98%. Germline trimming cut 5 bases from V and 5 bases from J; bases unmatched to any gene: 7. The germline CDR1 and CDR2 sequences are SGHDT and YYEEEE. The CDR3 consists of 15 residues. Points on this clone: The antigen is undetermined.

Investigators reverse transcribed all isolated RNA, so they sequenced expressed TCRB transcripts. The repertoire was sequenced with immunoSEQ multiplex PCR; TCRdb's copy has only in-frame clones and lacks some. Among about 320,000 clones listed, around 13% were seen once. The chain is built from TRBV5-6 and TRBJ2-1, with 10 bases fitting TRBD2. The source of this sequence is a man aged 25 to 40 in good health. Sample: central memory CD4+ T cells from blood. The CDR3 region is CASRPLAGEDNEQFF. The CDR3 bases are TGTGCCAGCAGACCCCTAGCGGGGGAGGACAATGAGCAGTTCTTC.